The source of this T cell receptor beta chain is a study of blood T cell repertoires in COVID-19. TCRdb's table, derived via immunoSEQ multiplex PCR, lists solely in-frame clones and lacks some. Among fewer than 120,000 clones listed, 85% to 90% were seen once. The trim removed 4 bases at V and 4 bases at J, leaving 8 bases unmatched. The CDR3 contains 16 residues. Germline values: CDR1 MGHDK, CDR2 SYGVNS. The specimen was peripheral blood. The TCR was taken from a woman in her forties or fifties with acute or convalescent COVID-19. This chain links TRBV25-1 with TRBJ1-5; 9 nucleotides agree with TRBD1. In DNA, the CDR3 is TGTGCCAGCAGTGGATCCGGGACAGGGAGGAATCAGCCCCAGCATTTT. It is translated as CASSGSGTGRNQPQHF.